This T cell receptor beta chain originates from a study of blood T cell repertoires in COVID-19. Study-level background: Acute and convalescent COVID-19 specimens originated in the United States, Italy and Spain.

Original data processing: The assay estimated nucleated cells by amplifying reference gene primers. Here immunoSEQ multiplex PCR was the method, and the copy in TCRdb shows in-frame clones only, minus some. Clone size and the V and J calls come from that table; the DNA yielded D and trimming. The top ten clones hold 2.2% of a sample with more than 200,000 clones, roughly nine tenths of them seen once. With 6 bases removed from V and 6 bases from J, the gap between germline ends came to 12 bases. CDR1 and CDR2 (germline): LGHDT, YNNKEL (reference sequence). The CDR3 runs 14 residues. The clonotype comes from a woman aged 50 to 65 with acute or convalescent COVID-19. The chain uses TRBV3-1 (or the pseudogene TRBV3-2) and TRBJ1-6; maybe TRBD1 (6 bases). The specimen was peripheral blood. The CDR3 loop reads CASSVDRFNSPLHF. CDR3 DNA sequence: TGTGCCAGCAGTGTCGACAGGTTTAATTCACCCCTCCACTTT.